Listed here are 22 T cell receptor beta chains from one sample, sequenced in a study of cytomegalovirus exposure and HLA in healthy donors. The primer mix had 60 Vbeta and 13 Jbeta primers. TCRdb's copy holds only in-frame clones and misses some; the assay was immunoSEQ multiplex PCR. Its table lists some 55,000 clones. The sequencing input was PBMCs. Receptors were obtained from a woman in her thirties or forties in good health and CMV-seronegative.

This chain connects TRBV28 to TRBJ1-3, with a possible D match to TRBD1 (5 bases). CDR1 and CDR2 from the germline V gene are MDHEN and SYDVKM. There are 15 residues in the CDR3. The V end lost 4 bases, the J end lost 2 bases, and 12 bases lay between the germline ends. In nucleotides, the CDR3 is TGTGCCAGCAGTTCCCGGCGGGGGGCTGGAAACACCATATATTTT. It specifies CASSSRRGAGNTIYF.

The chain recombines TRBV19 with TRBJ1-2, with 8 bases matching TRBD1. Per the germline V gene, CDR1 is LNHDA and CDR2 is SQIVND (reference sequence). The CDR3 spans 13 residues. Trimming at V came to 5 bases and at J to 5 bases, leaving 4 bases not matched to a gene. CDR3 loop: CASSVTGGYGYTF. As DNA, the CDR3 is TGTGCCAGTAGTGTAACAGGGGGGTATGGCTACACCTTC.

The rearrangement joins TRBV7-7 to TRBJ2-2; 11 bases map to TRBD2. The ends lost 1 base at V and 2 bases at J; junction bases unmatched: 3. This CDR3 spans 17 amino acids. The germline gives CDR1 SSHAT, CDR2 FNYEAQ (reference sequence). For the CDR3, the DNA is TGTGCCAGCAGCTTAGAGCTAGCGGGGGGTAACACCGGGGAGCTGTTTTTT. Its protein product is CASSLELAGGNTGELFF.

With respect to this clone: The junction and the germline gene differ at one end; a read error may be behind it. The V call is TRBV30, the J call TRBJ1-1; D remains ambiguous. The CDR3 is 14 amino acids. Germline lookup yields CDR1 GTSNPN and CDR2 SVGIG (reference sequence). The CDR3 sequence: CAWSVNLLGTEDFF. CDR3 in DNA: TGTGCCTGGAGTGTAAACTTATTGGGCACTGAAGATTTCTTT.

Remarks on this clone: Other DNA sequences from this sample encode an identical CDR3 as well. V and J are TRBV6-1 and TRBJ1-2; D may be TRBD1 (6 bases). The CDR3 extends over 12 amino acids. Germline V lookup: CDR1 MNHNS, CDR2 SASEGT. V lost 3 bases, J lost 4 bases, and 6 bases lay in between. CDR3 sequence (DNA): TGTGCCAGCAGTGACAGGGGCTATGGCTACACCTTC. Encoded protein: CASSDRGYGYTF.

The chain carries TRBV6-4 and TRBJ1-5; maybe TRBD1 (5 bases). V was shortened by 4 bases and J by 4 bases, with 23 bases between the two germline ends. Germline lookup yields CDR1 MRHNA and CDR2 SNTAGT. This CDR3 region has 18 residues. The CDR3 coding sequence is TGTGCCAGCAGTGGGGGCAGGGCCCGGCAGAGGCGGAATCAGCCCCAGCATTTT. This gives the protein CASSGGRARQRRNQPQHF.

The rearrangement joins TRBV30 to TRBJ1-6; D call uncertain. The V and J ends lost 0 bases and 1 base respectively, with 10 bases between them. Per the germline V gene, CDR1 is GTSNPN and CDR2 is SVGIG (reference sequence). The CDR3 is 16 amino acids. For the CDR3, the DNA is TGTGCCTGGAGTGTACAACGGGAATCCTATAATTCACCCCTCCACTTT. It encodes CAWSVQRESYNSPLHF.

The V gene is TRBV7-6, the J gene TRBJ2-3; tentative D call: TRBD2 (6 bases). Germline-derived CDR1 and CDR2 are SGHVS and FNYEAQ. Trimming took 8 bases from V and 2 from J, leaving 14 bases between them. The CDR3 loop spans 14 amino acids. CDR3 region: CASGPSDNTDTQYF. CDR3 nucleotide sequence: TGTGCCAGCGGACCTAGCGACAACACAGATACGCAGTATTTT. Filled out from reference TRBV7-6 and TRBJ2-3, the complete variable domain reads GAGVSQSPRYKVTKRGQDVALRCDPISGHVSLYWYRQALGQGPEFLTYFNYEAQQDKSGLPNDRFSAERPEGSISTLTIQRTEQRDSAMYRCASGPSDNTDTQYFGPGTRLTVL.

V usage is TRBV10-3 and J usage is TRBJ1-1; TRBD1 might be the D (6 bases). V was trimmed by 6 bases and J by 1 base, leaving 9 bases between them. The CDR3 extends over 13 amino acids. Germline lookup yields CDR1 ENHRY and CDR2 SYGVKD. CDR3 nucleotides: TGTGCCATCAGGGGACACGAGAACACTGAAGCTTTCTTT. Amino acid sequence: CAIRGHENTEAFF.

CDR3 residues: CASSSGTGILGYEQYF. CDR3 DNA: TGTGCCAGCAGCTCAGGGACAGGGATCCTTGGGTACGAGCAGTACTTC. The V call is TRBV5-6, the J call TRBJ2-7; 9 bases map to TRBD1. Germline-derived CDR1 and CDR2 are SGHDT and YYEEEE. The CDR3 sequence is 16 residues long. Trimming cost V 3 bases and J 4 bases; bases outside gene matches: 11.

This chain connects TRBV11-2 to TRBJ2-5; D uncertain. V gave up 1 base and J gave up 3 bases, with 6 bases separating them. Germline V CDR1 and CDR2: SGHAT, FQNNGV. The CDR3 has 13 residues. The CDR3 protein is CASSLAAEETQYF. The DNA of the CDR3 is TGTGCCAGCAGCTTAGCGGCGGAAGAGACCCAGTACTTC.

V is TRBV4-2 and J is TRBJ2-1, with 9 bases that match TRBD2. The CDR3 extends over 16 amino acids. Trimming took 2 bases from V and 10 from J; bases not matched to a gene: 12. The V gene's germline CDR1 is LGHNA and CDR2 YNFKEQ. CDR3 in amino acids: CASSQTNAGGPMEQFF. The DNA for the CDR3 is TGTGCCAGCAGCCAAACAAACGCGGGGGGGCCTATGGAGCAGTTCTTC.

The V and J genes are TRBV19 and TRBJ1-4; TRBD1 is a possible D gene (6 bases). In germline, CDR1 is LNHDA, CDR2 SQIVND (reference sequence). This CDR3 has 14 residues. The V gene lost 4 bases and the J gene lost 8 bases, with 14 bases spanning the gap. CDR3 residues: CASSRITGSEKLFF. For the CDR3, the DNA is TGTGCCAGTAGTAGGATAACAGGGAGCGAAAAACTGTTTTTT.

The gene calls are TRBV5-1 and TRBJ2-2; D perhaps matches TRBD1 (5 bases). The CDR3 spans 16 residues. The germline V gene has CDR1 SGHRS and CDR2 YFSETQ. Trimming took off 4 bases at V and 3 bases at J, with 16 bases between the two ends. Here the CDR3 reads CASSPRVGMDTGELFF. The CDR3 nucleotides are TGCGCCAGCAGCCCCAGGGTAGGGATGGACACCGGGGAGCTGTTTTTT.

V usage is TRBV6-6 and J usage is TRBJ1-2; 10 bases are shared with TRBD1. Germline trimming cut 6 bases from V and 4 bases from J; bases unmatched to any gene: 8. Per germline, CDR1 MNHNY and CDR2 SVGAGI (reference sequence). This CDR3 has 15 residues. CDR3 sequence (DNA): TGTGCCAGCAGCCAAGACAGGGGGCGCGGCTATGGCTACACCTTC. Amino acids: CASSQDRGRGYGYTF.

The rearrangement joins TRBV18 to TRBJ1-3; TRBD1 matches at 7 bases. This CDR3 has 15 amino acids. Unmatched junction bases numbered 7, after V lost 6 bases and J lost 2 bases. Germline V CDR1 and CDR2: KGHSH, LQKENI. Here the CDR3 DNA reads TGTGCCAGCTCTGCCACAGGGGTTACTGGAAACACCATATATTTT. As protein: CASSATGVTGNTIYF.

The chain combines TRBV30 with TRBJ1-4; TRBD1 agrees at 8 bases. CDR1 and CDR2 from the germline V gene are GTSNPN and SVGIG (reference sequence). V lost 0 bases and J lost 8; bases outside the gene matches: 8. This CDR3 region has 15 residues. The CDR3 coding sequence is TGTGCCTGGAGTGTACGCAGGGGGCCCTCCGAAAAACTGTTTTTT. It codes for CAWSVRRGPSEKLFF.

This rearrangement joins TRBV28 to TRBJ1-4; D not certain. The V gene's germline CDR1 is MDHEN and CDR2 SYDVKM. V lost 4 bases, J lost 4 bases, and 10 bases lay in between. The CDR3 is made up of 14 amino acids. CDR3 protein: CASSSTIYNEKLFF. The DNA for the CDR3 is TGTGCCAGCAGTTCGACAATCTATAATGAAAAACTGTTTTTT.

The gene calls are TRBV5-1 and TRBJ2-7; D not resolved. This CDR3 has 13 amino acids. The V and J ends lost 3 bases and 7 bases respectively, with 14 bases between them. Germline CDR1 reads SGHRS; CDR2 reads YFSETQ. The CDR3 DNA reads TGCGCCAGCAGCTCCTCTACGCCGGGTGAGCAGTACTTC. As protein: CASSSSTPGEQYF.

The V gene is TRBV6-5, the J gene TRBJ1-1; D is possibly TRBD1 (5 bases). This CDR3 spans 13 amino acids. In germline, CDR1 is MNHEY, CDR2 SVGAGI. Trimming cost V 8 bases and J 0 bases, with 10 bases left between them. The CDR3: CASGANLNTEAFF. The CDR3, as DNA: TGTGCCAGCGGGGCAAACTTGAACACTGAAGCTTTCTTT.

The chain joins TRBV15 to TRBJ1-4, with a tentative D call TRBD1 (5 bases). CDR3 length: 16 residues. V was clipped by 1 base and J by 3 bases, with 12 bases between them. Germline lookup yields CDR1 LNHNV and CDR2 YYDKDF (reference sequence). The CDR3 nucleotides read TGTGCCACCAGCAGAGGAATCGGGGGTGCTAATGAAAAACTGTTTTTT. It encodes CATSRGIGGANEKLFF.

The chain employs TRBV5-4 and TRBJ2-3; no firm D call. Deletions cut 10 bases from V and 4 bases from J, with 10 bases between. Germline CDR1 SGHNT, CDR2 YYREEE (reference sequence). The CDR3 sequence is 11 residues long. CDR3 sequence (DNA): TGTGCCGGTCGAGTTCCAGATACGCAGTATTTT. Translated, it gives CAGRVPDTQYF.